This TCR beta chain is from a study of control samples from healthy donors and cancer patients. Using immunoSEQ multiplex PCR, the repertoire was profiled, and TCRdb retains in-frame clones only, with some absent. The sample has about 180,000 clones, about 91% seen once; the top ten hold 2% to 2.5%. V was shortened by 4 bases and J by 4 bases, with 20 bases between the two germline ends. The CDR3 covers 16 residues. CDR1 is SGDLS, CDR2 YYNGEE, per germline. The sequencing input was blood. This clonotype was sampled from a woman between 40 and 50 years old in good health. This sequence joins TRBV9 and TRBJ1-2; a possible D gene is TRBD1 (6 bases). For the CDR3, the DNA is TGTGCCAGCAGCCCTCAGGTGGCAGGGGATGTCTATGGCTACACCTTC. This gives the protein CASSPQVAGDVYGYTF.